What follows are 11 T cell receptor beta chains derived from one specimen sequenced in a study of CD8 T cells in ankylosing spondylitis. General study findings and limits: Blood of patients with ankylosing spondylitis appeared to be characterized by a TCR beta motif of eight highly homologous variants.

TCRdb redid the calling of the 5' RACE reads with MiXCR, one entry per CDR3 protein. The sample holds approximately 540,000 distinct CDR3 sequences, roughly 12% seen once. These TCRs' antigens remain unknown. Sequenced material: blood, either unsorted or a sorted T cell fraction (not recorded which). The receptor set was obtained from a male donor with ankylosing spondylitis.

The CDR3 protein is CASHLGDRGTTDTQYF. The CDR3 DNA sequence: TGCGCCAGCCACCTCGGGGACAGGGGTACCACAGATACGCAGTATTTT. V gene TRBV5-1 combines with J gene TRBJ2-3; 10 bases line up with TRBD1. Germline trimming cut 7 bases from V and 2 bases from J; bases unmatched to any gene: 10. Per the germline V gene, CDR1 is SGHRS and CDR2 is YFSETQ. The CDR3 is 16 amino acids.

Here the CDR3 reads CASSRTGSAGELFF. In nucleotides, the CDR3 is TGTGCCAGCTCCCGGACAGGGAGTGCCGGGGAGCTGTTTTTT. The chain recombines TRBV25-1 with TRBJ2-2, with 8 bases that match TRBD1. V trimming: 8 bases; J trimming: 6 bases; junction bases outside the gene matches: 8. CDR1 and CDR2 from the germline V gene are MGHDK and SYGVNS. This CDR3 has 14 amino acids. The whole variable domain, remainder taken from reference TRBV25-1 and TRBJ2-2, is EADIYQTPRYLVIGTGKKITLECSQTMGHDKMYWYQQDPGMELHLIHYSYGVNSTEKGDLSSESTVSRIRTEHFPLTLESARPSHTSQYLCASSRTGSAGELFFGEGSRLTVL.

V usage is TRBV20-1 and J usage is TRBJ2-3, with D tentatively TRBD1 or TRBD2 (6 bases each). The V and J ends lost 6 bases and 9 bases respectively, with 13 bases between them. Germline-derived CDR1 and CDR2 are DFQATT and SNEGSKA (reference sequence). The CDR3 has 11 amino acids. For the CDR3, the DNA is TGCAGTGCAAAACAGGGAGGAACGCAGTATTTT. Residues: CSAKQGGTQYF.

This clonotype was observed a few times. V and J are TRBV21-1 and TRBJ1-2. TRBV21-1 counts as a pseudogene. The CDR3 sequence is 15 residues long. The CDR3 spells CASTKREQINYGYTF. The CDR3 coding sequence is TGTGCCAGCACCAAAAGGGAACAGATTAACTATGGCTACACCTTC.

This clonotype was counted between two and nine times. The chain employs TRBV5-5 and TRBJ2-3; D is uncertain. Germline V gives CDR1 SGHKS, CDR2 YYEKEE (reference sequence). CDR3 length: 16 amino acids. Trimming took off 1 base at V and 2 bases at J, with 14 bases between the two ends. The CDR3 DNA is TGTGCCAGCAGCTTGTCCACTCCGACGGACACAGATACGCAGTATTTT. It translates to CASSLSTPTDTDTQYF.

V is TRBV7-8 and J is TRBJ1-2; D uncertain. This CDR3 spans 13 amino acids. CDR1 and CDR2 from the germline V gene are SGHVS and FQNEAQ. V lost 5 bases to trimming and J lost 7 bases, with 14 bases between them. CDR3 DNA: TGTGCCAGCAGCACCGACCTGGACGGTGGCTACACCTTC. As protein: CASSTDLDGGYTF. The variable domain in full, with the rest retrieved from reference TRBV7-8 and TRBJ1-2, is GAGVSQSPRYKVAKRGQDVALRCDPISGHVSLFWYQQALGQGPEFLTYFQNEAQLDKSGLPSDRFFAERPEGSVSTLKIQRTQQEDSAVYLCASSTDLDGGYTFGSGTRLTVV.

The V and J genes are TRBV7-2 and TRBJ2-7; 8 positions match TRBD2. V shed 1 base and J 2 bases; nucleotides not matched to a gene: 4. Per the germline V gene, CDR1 is SGHTA and CDR2 is FQGNSA. The CDR3 covers 15 residues. The CDR3, as DNA: TGTGCCAGCAGCTTAGAGGCGGGAGGTACCTACGAGCAGTACGTC. It specifies CASSLEAGGTYEQYV.

This clonotype has just a few counts. This sequence joins TRBV12-5 and TRBJ2-3, with D perhaps being TRBD1 or TRBD2 (8 bases each). The germline V gene has CDR1 LGHNT and CDR2 FRNRAP. The ends were cut back, 0 bases at V and 2 bases at J, with 24 bases in the middle. This CDR3 contains 20 residues. This CDR3 is CASGLVLAPLADRDTDTQYF. DNA for the CDR3: TGTGCTAGTGGTTTGGTACTGGCTCCACTAGCGGACAGGGACACAGATACGCAGTATTTT. Full variable domain (remainder filled in from reference TRBV12-5 and TRBJ2-3): DARVTQTPRHKVTEMGQEVTMRCQPILGHNTVFWYRQTMMQGLELLAYFRNRAPLDDSGMPKDRFSAEMPDATLATLKIQPSEPRDSAVYFCASGLVLAPLADRDTDTQYFGPGTRLTVL.

The rearrangement joins TRBV5-6 to TRBJ1-6, with D uncertain. The CDR3 contains 14 residues. Germline V lookup: CDR1 SGHDT, CDR2 YYEEEE. The germline V and J ends were trimmed by 3 bases and 4 bases, with 8 bases remaining between them. For the CDR3, the DNA is TGTGCCAGCAGCTCTCGGCAGTATAATTCACCCCTCCACTTT. Its translation is CASSSRQYNSPLHF.

This clonotype turned up a few times. The gene calls are TRBV6-1 and TRBJ2-5; possibly TRBD2 for D (5 bases). The CDR3 has 15 residues. CDR1 MNHNS and CDR2 SASEGT come from the germline V gene. Deletions cut 1 base from V and 0 bases from J, with 9 bases between. CDR3 in DNA: TGTGCCAGCAGTGAAGGGCCTAGCTACCAAGAGACCCAGTACTTC. Translated: CASSEGPSYQETQYF.

This chain links TRBV18 with TRBJ1-5; 8 bases fit TRBD1. The CDR3 loop spans 17 amino acids. The junction had 11 bases not matched to a gene; V was cut back by 4 bases and J by 3 bases. The V gene's germline CDR1 is KGHSH and CDR2 LQKENI. CDR3 protein: CASSLTGQGGNNQPQHF. The CDR3 DNA reads TGTGCCAGCTCACTAACCGGACAGGGAGGGAACAATCAGCCCCAGCATTTT.